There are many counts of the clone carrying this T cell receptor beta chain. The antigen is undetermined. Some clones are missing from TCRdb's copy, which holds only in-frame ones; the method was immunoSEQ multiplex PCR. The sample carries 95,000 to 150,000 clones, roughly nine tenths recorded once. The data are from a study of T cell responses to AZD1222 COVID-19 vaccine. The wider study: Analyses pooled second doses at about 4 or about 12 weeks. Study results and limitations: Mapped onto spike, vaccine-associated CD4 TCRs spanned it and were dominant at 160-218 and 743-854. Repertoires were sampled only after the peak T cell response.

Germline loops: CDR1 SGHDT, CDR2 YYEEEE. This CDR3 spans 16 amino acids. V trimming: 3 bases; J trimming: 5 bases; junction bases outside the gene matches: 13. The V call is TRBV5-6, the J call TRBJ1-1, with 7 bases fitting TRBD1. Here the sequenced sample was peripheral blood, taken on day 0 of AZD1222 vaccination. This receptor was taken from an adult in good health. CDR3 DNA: TGTGCCAGCAGCTGGGGACAGACCCCCGAGCGGACTGAAGCTTTCTTT. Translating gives CASSWGQTPERTEAFF.